This T cell receptor beta chain came from a study of early T cells in non-severe SARS-CoV-2 infection. Overall study: Chains were not paired, and sequencing was done on bulk RNA from unsorted whole blood.

On this clonotype itself: Its specificity is not known.

Individual cDNA molecules received unique molecular identifiers during library preparation. TCRdb recomputed calls from the 5' RACE reads with MiXCR, one row per CDR3 protein. This sample has roughly 100,000 distinct CDR3 sequences; about an eighth occur once, and the top ten carry about 6%. Overall study findings and caveats: Comparison of clonotypes with VDJdb favored anti-spike CD8 responses while missing private and CD4 specificities.

This TCR was recovered from an adult who was a healthcare worker with PCR-confirmed SARS-CoV-2 infection or an uninfected control (not recorded which). The sample comprised whole blood.

The CDR3 bases are TGTGCCAGCAGCAAACGAGGCGGGAGCTTAAGGACGCAGTATTTT. Its translation: CASSKRGGSLRTQYF. J is TRBJ2-3 and V is TRBV21-1; the table assigns TRBD2, which was not confirmed against the DNA. TRBV21-1 is recorded as a pseudogene. This CDR3 is built from 15 residues.